The 13 T cell receptor beta chains below were found in one sample sequenced in a study of T cell responses to AZD1222 COVID-19 vaccine. Libraries were prepared by immunoSEQ multiplex PCR; TCRdb keeps only in-frame clonotypes and omits some of them. The sample shows under 130,000 clones, around 95% of them seen only once. The sequenced sample was peripheral blood, obtained on day 0 of AZD1222 vaccination. These TCRs come from an adult in good health.

The genes are TRBV5-6 and TRBJ1-2; 7 bases line up with TRBD1. This CDR3 is 14 amino acids long. CDR1 and CDR2 from the germline V gene are SGHDT and YYEEEE. The J segment lost 4 bases and the V segment lost 2 bases, leaving 5 bases of the junction unmatched. The CDR3 nucleotides read TGTGCCAGCAGCTTCGACAGGGAGGTCTATGGCTACACCTTC. It codes for CASSFDREVYGYTF.

This chain links TRBV4-2 with TRBJ2-5; 8 nucleotides match TRBD2. The CDR3 contains 17 residues. Losses at the gene ends were 0 bases for V and 2 bases for J; bases not matched to a gene: 8. Germline CDR1 LGHNA, CDR2 YNFKEQ. CDR3 nucleotides: TGTGCCAGCAGCCAAGATTTCGGTAGCGGGGTTCAAGAGACCCAGTACTTC. This sequence encodes CASSQDFGSGVQETQYF.

The chain couples TRBV6-5 to TRBJ2-7, with D possibly TRBD1 on 5 matching bases. Germline assignment: CDR1 MNHEY and CDR2 SVGAGI. The germline V and J ends were trimmed by 5 bases and 6 bases, with 17 bases remaining between them. CDR3 size: 14 residues. The DNA of the CDR3 is TGTGCCAGCAGTCCGGACATGGTTACGGGCGAGCAGTACTTC. Its translation is CASSPDMVTGEQYF.

The rearrangement uses TRBV7-9 and TRBJ1-6, with D maybe TRBD1 (5 bases). Looked up from germline, CDR1 is SEHNR and CDR2 is FQNEAQ (reference sequence). Trimming pared 5 bases from V and 7 bases from J, leaving 12 bases between. The CDR3 sequence is 14 residues long. The CDR3 loop reads CASSIDSLNSPLHF. In nucleotides, the CDR3 is TGTGCCAGCAGCATAGACAGCTTAAATTCACCCCTCCACTTT.

The V gene is TRBV11-3, the J gene TRBJ2-7; a weak D match, TRBD2 (6 bases). Trimming stripped 0 bases from V and 9 bases from J, with 9 bases between. The CDR3 has 12 residues. Germline V gene data show CDR1 as SGHNT and CDR2 as YENEEA. The CDR3 DNA sequence: TGTGCCAGCAGCTTAGATTTTAGCGGGCAGTACTTC. Residues: CASSLDFSGQYF.

The rearrangement uses TRBV6-5 and TRBJ2-7; D is perhaps TRBD1 (6 bases). This CDR3 is 15 amino acids long. The germline V and J ends were trimmed by 6 bases and 0 bases, with 15 bases remaining between them. Per the germline V gene, CDR1 is MNHEY and CDR2 is SVGAGI. CDR3 coding DNA: TGTGCCAGCAGCGACCGACAGGCGAGCTCCTACGAGCAGTACTTC. Encoded protein: CASSDRQASSYEQYF.

The genes are TRBV4-1 and TRBJ2-7; D might be TRBD2 (6 bases). CDR3 length: 14 residues. V was pared by 4 bases and J by 1 base, with 11 bases between. The germline gives CDR1 MGHRA, CDR2 YSYEKL. CDR3 in DNA: TGCGCCAGCAGCCCTACGACTAGTTCCTACGAGCAGTACTTC. Residues: CASSPTTSSYEQYF.

This chain joins TRBV6-5 and TRBJ2-1; TRBD2 matches 11 bases. V lost 2 bases to trimming and J lost 13 bases; unmatched junction nucleotides: 7. Germline V gene data show CDR1 as MNHEY and CDR2 as SVGAGI. The CDR3 is made up of 14 amino acids. This CDR3 reads CASSYAASGGYQFF. The CDR3 region has the DNA TGTGCCAGCAGTTACGCGGCTAGCGGGGGGTACCAGTTCTTC.

The chain combines TRBV28 with TRBJ2-2, with a tentative D call TRBD2 (6 bases). CDR1 and CDR2 from the germline V gene are MDHEN and SYDVKM. Trimming took 3 bases from V and 1 from J, leaving 15 bases between them. The CDR3 is 17 residues long. CDR3 sequence (DNA): TGTGCCAGCAGTTTTTCGGGATATAGCGGGAACACCGGGGAGCTGTTTTTT. Its protein is CASSFSGYSGNTGELFF.

This rearrangement joins TRBV6-5 to TRBJ1-2, with a tentative D call TRBD1 (6 bases). V was trimmed by 6 bases and J by 0 bases, leaving 11 bases between them. The CDR3 sequence is 14 residues long. Germline-derived CDR1 and CDR2 are MNHEY and SVGAGI. CDR3 sequence reads: CASSDRSANYGYTF. Written as DNA, the CDR3 is TGTGCCAGCAGCGACAGGTCCGCTAACTATGGCTACACCTTC.

The chain recombines TRBV30 with TRBJ1-3; D possibly corresponds to TRBD1 (5 bases). The V and J ends lost 3 bases and 2 bases respectively, with 8 bases between them. The CDR3 is 13 residues long. The germline CDR1 and CDR2 sequences are GTSNPN and SVGIG (reference sequence). In DNA, the CDR3 is TGTGCCTGGAGCCCAGGGACTGGAAACACCATATATTTT. Residues: CAWSPGTGNTIYF.

The chain links TRBV12-3 or TRBV12-4 to TRBJ1-1, with no clear D. The CDR3 sequence is 13 residues long. V lost 6 bases, J lost 2 bases, and 10 bases lay in between. CDR3 sequence: CASRGGLNTEAFF. CDR3 nucleotide sequence: TGTGCCAGCAGGGGCGGGTTAAACACTGAAGCTTTCTTT.

The rearrangement joins TRBV18 to TRBJ1-1; D ambiguous. Per germline, CDR1 KGHSH and CDR2 LQKENI. There are 15 residues in the CDR3. V lost 8 bases to trimming and J lost 3 bases, with 19 bases between them. The CDR3 sequence: CASTVTPGGDTEAFF. The CDR3, as DNA: TGTGCCAGCACTGTCACGCCCGGTGGGGACACTGAAGCTTTCTTT.